This is a list of T cell receptor beta chains from one sample in a study of vaccination effects on CD4 cells after COVID-19. These receptors' antigens are unknown. Method: immunoSEQ multiplex PCR; TCRdb's copy keeps in-frame clones and lacks some. This table holds 35,000 to 50,000 clones, around three quarters found once. The sequences come from CD4+ T cells from PBMCs cultured with SARS-CoV-2 spike peptides, collected before COVID-19 vaccination. Receptors originate from a human donor who received a COVID-19 vaccine. Each CDR3 is given with its conserved first and last residue. A D gene is named only where the DNA matches it firmly. The size entry is marked missing in some rows and otherwise reads once, few, many or a size class.

NA 13 TRBJ1-2 NA TRBV2 TGTGCCAGCACAGGGTCACCGAACTATGGCTACACCTTC CASTGSPNYGYTF
few 14 TRBJ1-1 NA TRBV10-2 TGCGCCAGCAGCATGCGGGGGATAAACACTGAAGCTTTCTTT CASSMRGINTEAFF
NA 17 TRBJ2-2 NA TRBV7-8 TGTGCCAGCAGCCCAGAGGGTTTGTCAGGGGTCACCGGGGAGCTGTTTTTT CASSPEGLSGVTGELFF
once 14 TRBJ2-1 TRBD2 TRBV5-1 TGCGCCAGCAGCTTGGAGCCAGCGGGGGTTGAGCAGTTCTTC CASSLEPAGVEQFF
few 16 TRBJ1-2 TRBD1 TRBV19 TGTGCCAGTAGTATTAGACAGGGAAGGACCAGCTATGGCTACACCTTC CASSIRQGRTSYGYTF
NA 16 TRBJ1-5 TRBD1 TRBV6-2/TRBV6-3 TGTGCCAGCAGTTTAACGACAGGGGGCTGGGGTCAGCCCCAGCATTTT CASSLTTGGWGQPQHF
NA 16 TRBJ2-2 NA TRBV18 TGTGCCAGCTCACCATCACGGCAGGGGAACACCGGGGAGCTGTTTTTT CASSPSRQGNTGELFF
NA 15 TRBJ2-2 NA TRBV7-4 TGTGCCAGCAGCTTAATCTCCCCGAGCACCGGGGAGCTGTTTTTT CASSLISPSTGELFF
few 15 TRBJ1-5 TRBD1 TRBV18 TGTGCCAGCTCACTGTCGACAGGGGGAAATCAGCCCCAGCATTTT CASSLSTGGNQPQHF
once 14 TRBJ2-3 NA TRBV30 TGTGCCTGGTGCCGGAACGGGGGCACAGATACGCAGTATTTT CAWCRNGGTDTQYF
NA 14 TRBJ2-2 TRBD2 TRBV2 TGTGCCAGTCGGGGGGGGGCGGGCACCGGGGAGCTGTTTTTT CASRGGAGTGELFF
NA 16 TRBJ2-2 TRBD2 TRBV11-3 TGTGCCAGCAGCTTGAGACGGGGGGGGAACACCGGGGAGCTGTTTTTT CASSLRRGGNTGELFF
NA 15 TRBJ2-5 TRBD1 TRBV3-1/TRBV3-2 TGTGCCAGCAGCAAAAGGACAGGGGAAGGCGAGACCCAGTACTTC CASSKRTGEGETQYF
NA 16 TRBJ1-3 NA TRBV30 TGTGCCTGGAGGGGAGCCGGGAGGCCCTCTGGAAACACCATATATTTT CAWRGAGRPSGNTIYF
NA 16 TRBJ1-2 TRBD1 TRBV24-1 TGTGCCACCAGTGACTCCGGGACAGGGGCTAACTATGGCTACACCTTC CATSDSGTGANYGYTF
NA 15 TRBJ2-5 TRBD1 TRBV28 TGTGCCAGCAGTTTCGCCGGGACAGGGAAAGAGACCCAGTACTTC CASSFAGTGKETQYF
once 15 TRBJ2-2 NA TRBV5-5 TGTGCCAGCAGCTTGGCTGCATGGAACACCGGGGAGCTGTTTTTT CASSLAAWNTGELFF
NA 12 TRBJ2-1 NA TRBV3-1/TRBV3-2 TGTGCCAGCAGCCAAGGGGGTAGGGAGCAGTTCTTC CASSQGGREQFF
NA 16 TRBJ2-1 TRBD2 TRBV4-3 TGCGCCAGCAGCGCCCGTTCCGGGACTAGCGAAGGGGAGCAGTTCTTC CASSARSGTSEGEQFF
NA 13 TRBJ2-1 NA TRBV5-1 TGCGCCAGCAGCGGACCATCAGGGGATGAGCAGTTCTTC CASSGPSGDEQFF
NA 15 TRBJ1-1 TRBD1 TRBV6-2/TRBV6-3 TGTGCCAGCAGTGACCAAACAGGGGGGGGCACTGAAGCTTTCTTT CASSDQTGGGTEAFF
NA 14 TRBJ1-4 TRBD1 TRBV6-5 TGTGCCAGCAGTCGGGACAGGGTAGACGAAAAACTGTTTTTT CASSRDRVDEKLFF
NA 16 TRBJ2-1 TRBD2 TRBV9 TGTGCCAGCAGCGTACTAAGCGGGGGGGCGGGCAATGAGCAGTTCTTC CASSVLSGGAGNEQFF
NA 14 TRBJ1-5 NA TRBV28 TGTGCCAGCAGTCGGACGGATCGCAATCAGCCCCAGCATTTT CASSRTDRNQPQHF
NA 15 TRBJ1-1 TRBD1 TRBV11-2 TGTGCCAGCAGCCCAATGACAGGGTCCTGGACTGAAGCTTTCTTT CASSPMTGSWTEAFF
few 14 TRBJ1-3 NA TRBV19 TGTGCCAGTAGACCGCCCGCGAGAAGGAACACCATATATTTT CASRPPARRNTIYF
NA 13 TRBJ1-2 TRBD1 TRBV5-6 TGTGCCAGCAGCGCCACTACAGGGGTTGGCTACACCTTC CASSATTGVGYTF
NA 15 TRBJ2-1 NA TRBV7-2 TGTGCCAGCAGCCGGGGGGGGACAGGGAACAATGAGCAGTTCTTC CASSRGGTGNNEQFF
NA 15 TRBJ2-3 NA TRBV10-2 TGCGCCAGCAGTGGACGCAGGGGTAGGACAGATACGCAGTATTTT CASSGRRGRTDTQYF
NA 13 TRBJ1-1 NA TRBV29-1 TGCAGCGTTGATGCTACAGGGAACACTGAAGCTTTCTTT CSVDATGNTEAFF
NA 15 TRBJ2-1 TRBD2 TRBV24-1 TGTGCCACCAGCGAACTTGGGACTAGAAACAATGAGCAGTTCTTC CATSELGTRNNEQFF
once 13 TRBJ1-5 NA TRBV15 TGTGCCACCAGTCGAGAGGTCGGTCAGCCCCAGCATTTT CATSREVGQPQHF
NA 15 TRBJ2-3 TRBD1 TRBV7-2 TGTGCCAGCAGCCATCTCGGACAGGGATCAGATACGCAGTATTTT CASSHLGQGSDTQYF
NA 14 TRBJ1-4 NA TRBV6-5 NA CASHRGSILEKLFF
few 16 TRBJ2-3 NA TRBV24-1 TGTGCCACCAGTGATCCCGGACAGCAGATCACAGATACGCAGTATTTT CATSDPGQQITDTQYF
NA 16 TRBJ1-3 NA TRBV5-1 TGCGCCAGCAGCAAAGGACACGAAAGCTCTGGAAACACCATATATTTT CASSKGHESSGNTIYF
NA 16 TRBJ2-3 TRBD2 TRBV4-2 TGTGCCAGCAGCCAAGCGGGGGGGGTGGGCACAGATACGCAGTATTTT CASSQAGGVGTDTQYF
NA 12 TRBJ1-2 NA TRBV29-1 TGCAGCGTTGGGGACACCAACTATGGCTACACCTTC CSVGDTNYGYTF
once 11 TRBJ1-2 NA TRBV2 TGTGCCAGCAGTGCGACCTATGGCTACACCTTC CASSATYGYTF
NA 15 TRBJ2-5 TRBD2 TRBV5-1 TGCGCCAGCAGCCTAGTAACTAGCGGGGTAGGGACCCAGTACTTC CASSLVTSGVGTQYF
few 13 TRBJ2-3 TRBD1 TRBV24-1 TGTGCCACCGGGACAGCAAACACAGATACGCAGTATTTT CATGTANTDTQYF
NA 16 TRBJ2-3 TRBD1 TRBV9 TGTGCCAGCAGCGTAGCGGGGACAGGGGGAACAGATACGCAGTATTTT CASSVAGTGGTDTQYF
NA 12 TRBJ1-6 NA TRBV6-5 TGTGCCAGCAGCGATCGGGGTTCACCCCTCCACTTT CASSDRGSPLHF
few 14 TRBJ1-4 NA TRBV28 TGTGCCAGCAGTCTCCGACAGCCTAATGAAAAACTGTTTTTT CASSLRQPNEKLFF
NA 16 TRBJ1-2 NA TRBV15 TGTGCCACCAGCAGAGGAGGGGGGCGAGGCGACTATGGCTACACCTTC CATSRGGGRGDYGYTF
NA 14 TRBJ1-2 NA TRBV10-3 TGTGCCATAGAGGCTTCGGACGGGACCTATGGCTACACCTTC CAIEASDGTYGYTF
NA 14 TRBJ1-1 NA TRBV27 TGTGCCAGCACGGCCCGGGCGGGGAACACTGAAGCTTTCTTT CASTARAGNTEAFF
NA 15 TRBJ1-1 TRBD1 TRBV7-6 TGTGCCAGCAGCGCCGGACAGGCGGGGGAAACTGAAGCTTTCTTT CASSAGQAGETEAFF